The 30 T cell receptor beta chains given below trace back to one sample, sequenced in a study of blood T cell repertoires in COVID-19. Data came from immunoSEQ multiplex PCR; TCRdb stores just in-frame clones and leaves some out. The sample holds under 200,000 clones, about 88% seen once. Specimen: peripheral blood. The receptors derive from a woman aged 80 or over in a cohort sampled during active or convalescent COVID-19.

This chain joins TRBV27 and TRBJ2-2, with TRBD2 matching 11 bases. Germline V gives CDR1 MNHEY, CDR2 SMNVEV (reference sequence). This CDR3 spans 18 amino acids. V was clipped by 6 bases and J by 0 bases; unmatched bases: 9. This chain's CDR3 is CASRWTSGYSANTGELFF. The CDR3 bases are TGTGCCAGCAGGTGGACTAGCGGGTACTCCGCGAACACCGGGGAGCTGTTTTTT.

The rearrangement joins TRBV24-1 to TRBJ2-1; 7 positions agree with TRBD1. V shed 4 bases, J shed 3 bases, and the junction held 11 bases outside the gene matches. The CDR3 totals 17 residues. Germline V gene sequence: CDR1 KGHDR, CDR2 SFDVKD. The CDR3, as DNA: TGTGCCACCAGTGACGAGAACAGGGGCGCCAGCTACAATGAGCAGTTCTTC. Residues: CATSDENRGASYNEQFF.

V is TRBV28 and J is TRBJ1-1, with D possibly being TRBD1 (5 bases). Germline V gene lookup returns CDR1 MDHEN and CDR2 SYDVKM. The CDR3 sequence is 12 residues long. Trimming took 7 bases from V and 7 from J, leaving 13 bases between them. CDR3 bases: TGTGCCAGCACAATCGGGAGGGGTGAAGCTTTCTTT. Translation gives CASTIGRGEAFF.

V usage is TRBV9 and J usage is TRBJ1-6; 7 positions match TRBD1. The CDR3 totals 15 residues. The germline V gene encodes CDR1 SGDLS and CDR2 YYNGEE. The J segment lost 7 bases and the V segment lost 0 bases, leaving 4 bases of the junction unmatched. The CDR3 bases are TGTGCCAGCAGCGTAGAGGGGGCGGGAAATTCACCCCTCCACTTT. It encodes CASSVEGAGNSPLHF.

The chain couples TRBV4-1 to TRBJ2-2; perhaps TRBD2 as D (5 bases). Germline assignment: CDR1 MGHRA and CDR2 YSYEKL. This CDR3 has 15 amino acids. V was pared by 1 base and J by 4 bases, with 10 bases between. The CDR3 DNA follows: TGCGCCAGCAGCCAAGTTTCTAGCTTCACCGGGGAGCTGTTTTTT. Encoded protein: CASSQVSSFTGELFF.

The chain has TRBV25-1 and TRBJ1-3; D perhaps matches TRBD1 (6 bases). The germline V and J ends were trimmed by 6 bases and 1 base, with 16 bases remaining between them. From germline, CDR1 is MGHDK and CDR2 SYGVNS. This CDR3 is 16 amino acids long. CDR3: CASRENSQGSGNTIYF. CDR3 in DNA: TGTGCCAGCAGGGAGAACTCACAGGGTTCTGGAAACACCATATATTTT. The full variable domain, its missing parts supplied by reference TRBV25-1 and TRBJ1-3, is EADIYQTPRYLVIGTGKKITLECSQTMGHDKMYWYQQDPGMELHLIHYSYGVNSTEKGDLSSESTVSRIRTEHFPLTLESARPSHTSQYLCASRENSQGSGNTIYFGEGSWLTVV.

The V and J genes are TRBV6-1 and TRBJ2-2; 10 bases match TRBD1. The junction had 9 bases not matched to a gene; V was cut back by 4 bases and J by 7 bases. This CDR3 is built from 16 residues. The germline V gene encodes CDR1 MNHNS and CDR2 SASEGT. DNA for the CDR3: TGTGCCAGCAGTGGGACAGGGGGTATTTTAAGCGGGGAGCTGTTTTTT. This translates into CASSGTGGILSGELFF.

CDR3: CASSLAVGQGVLPLHF. CDR3 sequence (DNA): TGTGCCAGCAGCTTAGCAGTAGGGCAGGGGGTCTTACCCCTCCACTTT. The V call is TRBV7-8, the J call TRBJ1-6; 7 nucleotides align to TRBD1. The CDR3 contains 16 residues. V was clipped by 0 bases and J by 12 bases; unmatched bases: 11. The germline V gene has CDR1 SGHVS and CDR2 FQNEAQ. Drawing the rest from reference TRBV7-8 and TRBJ1-6, the complete variable domain is GAGVSQSPRYKVAKRGQDVALRCDPISGHVSLFWYQQALGQGPEFLTYFQNEAQLDKSGLPSDRFFAERPEGSVSTLKIQRTQQEDSAVYLCASSLAVGQGVLPLHFGNGTRLTVT.

The chain links TRBV18 to TRBJ2-7; TRBD1 matches at 8 bases. The CDR3 length is 14 residues. Trimming at V came to 2 bases and at J to 1 base, leaving 1 base not matched to a gene. CDR1 KGHSH and CDR2 LQKENI come from the germline V gene. In DNA, the CDR3 is TGTGCCAGCTCACCAAGGACAGGGTCCTACGAGCAGTACTTC. It encodes CASSPRTGSYEQYF.

The rearrangement uses TRBV6-5 and TRBJ1-2, with TRBD1 identical over 7 bases. With V trimmed by 4 bases and J by 4 bases, 3 bases remained unmatched. Germline CDR1 MNHEY, CDR2 SVGAGI. The CDR3 length is 13 residues. The CDR3 is CASSSEGAYGYTF. CDR3 DNA: TGTGCCAGCAGTTCTGAGGGGGCCTATGGCTACACCTTC.

V gene TRBV19 combines with J gene TRBJ2-7; no reliable D call. Trimming removed 3 bases from V and 3 bases from J, with 9 bases in between. The CDR3 covers 13 residues. The germline V gene encodes CDR1 LNHDA and CDR2 SQIVND (reference sequence). The CDR3 sequence is CASSIRPHYEQYF. As DNA, the CDR3 is TGTGCCAGTAGTATCCGTCCACACTACGAGCAGTACTTC. Full variable domain (outside the CDR3, taken from reference TRBV19 and TRBJ2-7): DGGITQSPKYLFRKEGQNVTLSCEQNLNHDAMYWYRQDPGQGLRLIYYSQIVNDFQKGDIAEGYSVSREKKESFPLTVTSAQKNPTAFYLCASSIRPHYEQYFGPGTRLTVT.

The chain links TRBV24-1 to TRBJ2-3; D perhaps matches TRBD1 (6 bases). V lost 9 bases and J lost 2, with 11 bases in between. Germline V CDR1 and CDR2: KGHDR, SFDVKD. The CDR3 runs 13 residues. CDR3 DNA sequence: TGTGCCACCGCGGACAGATTCACAGATACGCAGTATTTT. It codes for CATADRFTDTQYF.

This chain connects TRBV10-3 to TRBJ1-3; TRBD1 is a possible D gene (5 bases). CDR3 length: 16 amino acids. The germline V and J ends were trimmed by 5 bases and 7 bases, with 21 bases remaining between them. CDR1 ENHRY and CDR2 SYGVKD come from the germline V gene. The CDR3 here is CAISSPSEGQLNTIYF. The CDR3 DNA follows: TGTGCCATCAGTTCACCCTCGGAGGGGCAGCTTAACACCATATATTTT.

This chain uses TRBV28 with TRBJ1-1; tentative D call: TRBD1 (6 bases). Trimming left V 5 bases short and J 0 bases short, with 19 bases between. This CDR3 contains 17 residues. In germline, CDR1 is MDHEN, CDR2 SYDVKM. The CDR3 region is CASSIREDSLVNTEAFF. The DNA of the CDR3 is TGTGCCAGCAGTATACGGGAGGACAGTTTGGTGAACACTGAAGCTTTCTTT.

V and J are TRBV7-2 and TRBJ2-5; maybe TRBD2 (6 bases). With 5 bases removed from V and 1 base from J, the gap between germline ends came to 11 bases. The CDR3 has 14 residues. Germline loops: CDR1 SGHTA, CDR2 FQGNSA. CDR3 sequence: CASSRYGSQETQYF. CDR3 nucleotide sequence: TGTGCCAGCAGCCGTTACGGGAGCCAAGAGACCCAGTACTTC.

The CDR3 here is CASSFYRGNGEAFF. The DNA of the CDR3 is TGTGCCAGCAGTTTCTACAGGGGAAACGGTGAAGCTTTCTTT. The gene calls are TRBV6-5 and TRBJ1-1; the match to TRBD1 covers 7 bases. The CDR3 contains 14 residues. The junction had 9 bases not matched to a gene; V was cut back by 4 bases and J by 7 bases. Germline lookup yields CDR1 MNHEY and CDR2 SVGAGI.

The rearrangement joins TRBV15 to TRBJ2-7; 10 positions agree with TRBD1. The CDR3 contains 15 residues. Germline values: CDR1 LNHNV, CDR2 YYDKDF (reference sequence). J gave up 4 bases and V 1 base, and 4 bases lay outside the gene matches. CDR3 residues: CATSRGGQGVYEQYF. CDR3 DNA: TGTGCCACCAGCAGAGGTGGACAGGGGGTTTACGAGCAGTACTTC.

V gene TRBV19 combines with J gene TRBJ1-1; 9 bases match TRBD1. Germline V CDR1 and CDR2: LNHDA, SQIVND (reference sequence). The CDR3 is 15 residues long. V was clipped by 8 bases and J by 5 bases; unmatched bases: 12. CDR3 bases: TGTGCCAGTCGCCAGAGGAGACAGGGGGGGACTGAAGCTTTCTTT. This sequence encodes CASRQRRQGGTEAFF.

The chain combines TRBV28 with TRBJ2-5, with a possible D match to TRBD1 (5 bases). The V and J ends lost 5 bases and 7 bases respectively, with 26 bases between them. The CDR3 sequence is 17 residues long. Germline CDR1 is MDHEN and CDR2 is SYDVKM. CDR3 amino acids: CASSKGVGTGVFGTQYF. The CDR3 region has the DNA TGTGCCAGCAGTAAAGGGGTGGGTACAGGTGTCTTCGGGACCCAGTACTTC.

The V and J genes are TRBV10-3 and TRBJ2-5; D possibly corresponds to TRBD2 (6 bases). Trimming removed 4 bases from V and 4 bases from J, with 13 bases in between. There are 14 residues in the CDR3. Germline assignment: CDR1 ENHRY and CDR2 SYGVKD. The CDR3 DNA follows: TGTGCCATCAGTGTATCCGGGGGTGGAGAGACCCAGTACTTC. It encodes CAISVSGGGETQYF.

The chain recombines TRBV5-1 with TRBJ2-3, with D unresolved. The V and J ends lost 6 bases and 2 bases respectively, with 13 bases between them. The CDR3 sequence is 14 residues long. Germline V gene lookup returns CDR1 SGHRS and CDR2 YFSETQ. The CDR3 protein is CASKERYYTDTQYF. CDR3 coding DNA: TGCGCCAGCAAGGAGCGCTACTACACAGATACGCAGTATTTT.

The chain has TRBV9 and TRBJ2-7, with TRBD2 matching 9 bases. In germline, CDR1 is SGDLS, CDR2 YYNGEE. Unmatched junction bases numbered 8, after V lost 0 bases and J lost 7 bases. This CDR3 comprises 15 residues. This CDR3 is CASSVGRLAGGEQYF. The CDR3 DNA is TGTGCCAGCAGCGTAGGGCGGCTCGCGGGGGGGGAGCAGTACTTC.

The chain couples TRBV6-6 to TRBJ2-1; 8 nucleotides match TRBD1. Per the germline V gene, CDR1 is MNHNY and CDR2 is SVGAGI (reference sequence). The CDR3 runs 15 residues. V trimming: 1 base; J trimming: 3 bases; junction bases outside the gene matches: 2. The CDR3: CASSYLGQDYNEQFF. DNA of the CDR3: TGTGCCAGCAGTTACTTGGGACAGGACTACAATGAGCAGTTCTTC.

The CDR3 nucleotides are TGCGCCAGCAGCCGACTTGACAATGAGCAGTTCTTC. It yields the protein CASSRLDNEQFF. The chain joins TRBV4-1 to TRBJ2-1, with D uncertain. V shed 4 bases and J shed 5 bases, with 6 bases lying between them. In germline, CDR1 is MGHRA, CDR2 YSYEKL. The CDR3 loop spans 12 amino acids.

The chain uses TRBV5-1 and TRBJ1-5; D call uncertain. Germline loops: CDR1 SGHRS, CDR2 YFSETQ. The ends were cut back, 1 base at V and 5 bases at J, with 10 bases in the middle. The CDR3 contains 14 residues. DNA for the CDR3: TGCGCCAGCAGCTTGAGCGCGGGGTATCAGCCCCAGCATTTT. As protein: CASSLSAGYQPQHF.

This clone was seen only once. This sequence joins TRBV19 and TRBJ1-1; unclear D gene. V lost 9 bases to trimming and J lost 1 base, with 18 bases between them. The CDR3 runs 15 residues. Germline V lookup: CDR1 LNHDA, CDR2 SQIVND (reference sequence). The CDR3 is CASTVGVLSNTEAFF. Written as DNA, the CDR3 is TGTGCCAGCACGGTCGGGGTTCTCTCGAACACTGAAGCTTTCTTT.

This clone has a handful of counts. The V call is TRBV6-2 or TRBV6-3, the J call TRBJ1-2; TRBD1 is a possible D gene (5 bases). The CDR3 is 12 amino acids. CDR1 is MNHEY and CDR2 is SVGEGT in the germline V gene. V was shortened by 5 bases and J by 5 bases, with 9 bases between the two germline ends. CDR3 loop: CASSTPGYGYTF. The DNA for the CDR3 is TGTGCCAGCAGTACCCCAGGGTATGGCTACACCTTC.

V usage is TRBV19 and J usage is TRBJ2-1; 14 nucleotides line up with TRBD2. V trimming: 7 bases; J trimming: 6 bases; junction bases outside the gene matches: 5. CDR3 length: 15 amino acids. Germline V lookup: CDR1 LNHDA, CDR2 SQIVND (reference sequence). The CDR3 coding sequence is TGTGCCAGTACCCTCGGACTAGCGGGGGGCAATGAGCAGTTCTTC. This translates into CASTLGLAGGNEQFF. The entire variable domain, with the rest obtained from reference TRBV19 and TRBJ2-1, is as follows: DGGITQSPKYLFRKEGQNVTLSCEQNLNHDAMYWYRQDPGQGLRLIYYSQIVNDFQKGDIAEGYSVSREKKESFPLTVTSAQKNPTAFYLCASTLGLAGGNEQFFGPGTRLTVL.

This sequence joins TRBV5-8 and TRBJ1-5, with 9 positions matching TRBD1. The germline CDR1 and CDR2 sequences are SGHTS and YDEGEE. After removal of 4 bases from V and 7 bases from J, the junction contained 6 bases not matched to a gene. The CDR3 is 14 residues long. The CDR3 bases are TGTGCCAGCAGCGGACAGGGGCGACTGCAGCCCCAGCATTTT. Its translation is CASSGQGRLQPQHF.

V usage is TRBV10-3 and J usage is TRBJ1-4, with D possibly TRBD1 on 5 matching bases. The CDR3 spans 13 residues. V lost 4 bases, J lost 5 bases, and 8 bases lay in between. Germline CDR1 reads ENHRY; CDR2 reads SYGVKD. In nucleotides, the CDR3 is TGTGCCATCAGTGCCAGGGAAAATGAAAAACTGTTTTTT. It codes for CAISARENEKLFF.